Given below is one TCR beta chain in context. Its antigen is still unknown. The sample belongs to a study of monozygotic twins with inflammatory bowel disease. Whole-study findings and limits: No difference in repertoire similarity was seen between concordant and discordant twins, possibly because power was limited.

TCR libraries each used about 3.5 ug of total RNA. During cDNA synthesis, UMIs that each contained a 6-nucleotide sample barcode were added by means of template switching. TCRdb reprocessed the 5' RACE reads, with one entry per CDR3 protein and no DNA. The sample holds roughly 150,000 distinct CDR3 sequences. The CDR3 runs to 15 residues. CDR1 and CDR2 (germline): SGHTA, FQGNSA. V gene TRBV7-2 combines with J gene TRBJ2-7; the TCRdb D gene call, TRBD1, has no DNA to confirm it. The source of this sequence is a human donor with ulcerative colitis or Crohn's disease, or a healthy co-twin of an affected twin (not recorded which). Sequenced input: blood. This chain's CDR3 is CASSLGTGGFYEQYF.